This T cell receptor (beta chain) was sequenced in a study of cytomegalovirus exposure and HLA in healthy donors. There are 13 residues in the CDR3. Germline loops: CDR1 LNHDA, CDR2 SQIVND (reference sequence). Sequencing was performed with immunoSEQ multiplex PCR; in TCRdb, only in-frame clones are kept and a portion is missing. The data hold approximately 150,000 clones, with roughly 86% observed a single time. The count of this clone is one. Its target is not known. The germline gene is not matched at one end of the junction; a read error may be the cause. Separate from the approximately 670-subject first cohort was the approximately 130-subject validation cohort, to which the donors belonged. Study-wide points: Associated with cytomegalovirus, according to the listing, were around 170 TCR beta chains. Using the classifier, cytomegalovirus status was reportedly diagnosed with high specificity and sensitivity.

This TCR derives from a man aged 18 to 35 in good health and CMV-seropositive. The specimen was PBMCs. The V call is TRBV19, the J call TRBJ1-5, with unresolved D. The DNA for the CDR3 is TGTGCCAGTAGTCCGCGTAGCTATCAGCCCCAGCATTTT. Protein product: CASSPRSYQPQHF.